Listed below are T cell receptor beta chains from one sample, sequenced in a study of blood T cell repertoires in COVID-19. TCRdb keeps only in-frame clones here, not all; method: immunoSEQ multiplex PCR. Among around 290,000 clones listed, 80% to 90% were seen once. The source material was peripheral blood. These receptors originate from a man between 35 and 55 years old with acute or convalescent COVID-19. The CDR3 runs from the conserved cysteine through the conserved F or W. Fields, in order: D gene, V gene, J gene, clone size, CDR3 DNA, CDR3 protein. The D gene is left open where the match is weak. A row's size may be missing; if present it is once, few, many or a size class.

-	TRBV5-4	TRBJ1-1	-	TGTGCCAGCAGCTTGTCCCAGGGTATGAACACTGAAGCTTTCTTT	CASSLSQGMNTEAFF
TRBD1	TRBV30	TRBJ1-1	-	TGTGCCTGGAGTAGCCGGGACAGGGGGCGATGGACTGAAGCTTTCTTT	CAWSSRDRGRWTEAFF
TRBD2	TRBV5-5	TRBJ2-3	-	TGTGCCAGCAGCTTGAAAGCGGGGCTAAATACGCAGTATTTT	CASSLKAGLNTQYF
-	TRBV21-1	TRBJ2-4	-	TGTGCCAGCAGCAAGGGGGGAATTCAGTACTTC	CASSKGGIQYF
TRBD1	TRBV7-9	TRBJ1-1	-	TGTGCCAGCAGCTTAGAAGGGGGCTACACTGAAGCTTTCTTT	CASSLEGGYTEAFF
-	TRBV12-3/TRBV12-4	TRBJ1-5	few	TGTGCCAGCAGTTATCAGGGCAATCAGCCCCAGCATTTT	CASSYQGNQPQHF
TRBD2	TRBV2	TRBJ2-3	-	TGTGCCAGCAGCCGGGACTATACAGATACGCAGTATTTT	CASSRDYTDTQYF
-	TRBV24-1	TRBJ2-2	-	TGTGCCACCAGTGAACCAGGGGTAACCGGGGAGCTGTTTTTT	CATSEPGVTGELFF
-	TRBV6-6	TRBJ1-6	once	TGTGCCAGCTCAGGGAATTCACCCCTCCACTTT	CASSGNSPLHF
-	TRBV6-5	TRBJ1-2	-	TGTGCCAGCAGTTACTCGACAGGAGATGGCTACACCTTC	CASSYSTGDGYTF
TRBD1	TRBV7-9	TRBJ1-2	-	TGTGCCAGCAGCTACAGGGGGGTAGTCGATGGCTACACCTTC	CASSYRGVVDGYTF
-	TRBV7-2	TRBJ2-2	-	TGTGCCAGCAGCTCCCTCGGGATCACCGGGGAGCTGTTTTTT	CASSSLGITGELFF
TRBD1	TRBV25-1	TRBJ1-6	-	TGTGCCAGCGCCGCCGCCCAGGGGGGTAATTCACCCCTCCACTTT	CASAAAQGGNSPLHF
-	TRBV4-2	TRBJ1-5	once	TGTGCCAGCAGCCAAAATACAGGGTTTAGCAATCAGCCCCAGCATTTT	CASSQNTGFSNQPQHF
TRBD1	TRBV19	TRBJ2-6	-	TGTGCCAGTAGGAGACAGGGAAACTCTGGGGCCAACGTCCTGACTTTC	CASRRQGNSGANVLTF
TRBD2	TRBV5-1	TRBJ2-1	-	TGCGCCAGCAGCCCGACTAGCGGCTACAATGAGCAGTTCTTC	CASSPTSGYNEQFF
-	TRBV29-1	TRBJ2-1	-	TGCAGCGTTGAAGATTTAAGGGGTAATGAGCAGTTCTTC	CSVEDLRGNEQFF
TRBD1	TRBV27	TRBJ2-2	-	TGTGCCAGCAGCTCGGGACAGACTTCCACCACCGGGGAGCTGTTTTTT	CASSSGQTSTTGELFF
-	TRBV30	TRBJ2-1	-	TGTGCCTCGGAGGATCGGACTTCTCAACACTACAATGAGCAGTTCTTC	CASEDRTSQHYNEQFF
TRBD1	TRBV5-1	TRBJ1-1	once	TGCGCCAGCAGCTGGACAGGGGGCAGTGAAGCTTTCTTT	CASSWTGGSEAFF
-	TRBV4-1	TRBJ2-1	-	TGCGCCAGCAGCCAAGCGGGGGCCTACAATGAGCAGTTCTTC	CASSQAGAYNEQFF
-	TRBV9	TRBJ2-1	many	TGTGCCAGCAGCGGGCAGGGAAACTCCTACAATGAGCAGTTCTTC	CASSGQGNSYNEQFF
-	TRBV11-2	TRBJ1-6	-	TGTGCCAGCAGCTTAGATTGGTTTGGACTGACTTCACCCCTCCACTTT	CASSLDWFGLTSPLHF
TRBD1	TRBV4-1	TRBJ1-1	-	TGCGCCAGCAGCCAAGATAGGGGGACAGGGTCCATGAACACTGAAGCTTTCTTT	CASSQDRGTGSMNTEAFF
-	TRBV14	TRBJ2-7	-	TGTGCCAGCAGTCGACAGACCTACGAGCAGTACTTC	CASSRQTYEQYF
-	TRBV5-1	TRBJ2-3	once	TGCGCCAGCAGCGGGCAGGGGAGCCCAGATACGCAGTATTTT	CASSGQGSPDTQYF
TRBD1	TRBV18	TRBJ2-7	-	TGTGCCAGCTCACCTCTCGGGACAGACTACTACGAGCAGTACTTC	CASSPLGTDYYEQYF
-	TRBV27	TRBJ1-1	-	TGTGCCAGCACCCCTACTGGGAGGGGGGACACTGAAGCTTTCTTT	CASTPTGRGDTEAFF
TRBD1	TRBV27	TRBJ1-5	-	TGTGCCAGCAGTGTTAGACAGGGCCTAGGACCCCAGCATTTT	CASSVRQGLGPQHF
-	TRBV10-2	TRBJ2-7	-	TGCGCCAGCAGGGACAATTCCTACGAGCAGTACTTC	CASRDNSYEQYF
-	TRBV6-5	TRBJ2-7	-	TGTGCCAGCACCCTTTCCAGCACAGGGCTCGTCGAGCAGTACTTC	CASTLSSTGLVEQYF
-	TRBV28	TRBJ2-5	-	TGTGCCAGCAGCCGGGGGCAAGAGACCCAGTACTTC	CASSRGQETQYF
-	TRBV10-3	TRBJ1-1	-	TGTGCCATCAGTGAGGGGGGGGTGGACACTGAAGCTTTCTTT	CAISEGGVDTEAFF
TRBD1	TRBV5-1	TRBJ1-1	-	TGCGCCAGCAGCCAGGGACAGGGCACTGAAGCTTTCTTT	CASSQGQGTEAFF
TRBD1	TRBV11-3	TRBJ2-3	-	TGTGCCAGCAGCTCCGGACAGGGGCCTCCGGAAACAGATACGCAGTATTTT	CASSSGQGPPETDTQYF
-	TRBV4-1	TRBJ2-7	once	TGCGCCAGCAGCCCGTTTCTCGGGAGCTACGAGCAGTACTTC	CASSPFLGSYEQYF
-	TRBV3-1/TRBV3-2	TRBJ1-1	-	TGTGCCACCCTAGAAGAGGGAGAGACCCGGCGGGGCACTGAAGCTTTCTTT	CATLEEGETRRGTEAFF
TRBD2	TRBV15	TRBJ2-2	-	TGTGCCACCAGCAGAGACTTAACTAGCGGGGTTGCCGGGGAGCTGTTTTTT	CATSRDLTSGVAGELFF
-	TRBV5-6	TRBJ2-4	-	TGTGCCAGCAGCTTGCGGGGGGCGGGAAACATTCAGTACTTC	CASSLRGAGNIQYF
TRBD1	TRBV2	TRBJ1-5	-	TGTGCCGCCTCCGGACAGGGGAGTCAGCCCCAGCATTTT	CAASGQGSQPQHF
TRBD1	TRBV11-2	TRBJ2-1	-	TGTGCCAGCAGCGGTCAGGGGGACAATGAGCAGTTCTTC	CASSGQGDNEQFF